Below are 30 T cell receptor beta chains sequenced from a single sample in a study of metastatic and nonmetastatic thyroid tumors (dated by TCRdb to about 2020). The method was PCR. Data came from an Illumina HiSeq 4000. TCRdb passed the public sequencing reads through fastp at Q25 and MiXCR, retaining productive beta sequences. The sample table contains 16,000 or so clones; only one count was recorded for about 25% of them. The ten largest clones represent over 9.5% of the sample. Before undergoing thyroid surgery, none of the patients had been given any kind of treatment. The specimen was adjacent normal tissue. Receptors originate from a female donor with papillary thyroid cancer or a benign thyroid nodule (not recorded which). Some clones in this sample may be carry-over from other donors' samples.

The J gene is TRBJ2-7, the V gene TRBV6-5, with D hard to call. Trimming removed 2 bases from V and 4 bases from J, with 12 bases in between. Germline lookup yields CDR1 MNHEY and CDR2 SVGAGI. The CDR3 runs to 14 residues. In nucleotides, the CDR3 is TGTGCCAGCAGTTACGGGGTACTCCAATACGAGCAGTACTTC. Its translation: CASSYGVLQYEQYF.

This clone was seen a few times. CDR3 sequence: CATSRDRAEQYF. In DNA form, the CDR3 reads TGTGCCACCAGCAGAGATCGGGCCGAGCAGTACTTC. This chain connects TRBV15 to TRBJ2-7; D is undetermined. Germline V lookup: CDR1 LNHNV, CDR2 YYDKDF (reference sequence). V dropped 0 bases and J dropped 6 bases, with 6 bases sitting between them. The CDR3 is 12 amino acids. The complete variable domain, with remaining parts taken from reference TRBV15 and TRBJ2-7, reads DAMVIQNPRYQVTQFGKPVTLSCSQTLNHNVMYWYQQKSSQAPKLLFHYYDKDFNNEADTPDNFQSRRPNTSFCFLDIRSPGLGDTAMYLCATSRDRAEQYFGPGTRLTVT.

V and J are TRBV6-1 and TRBJ1-1, with D unresolved. Germline CDR1 and CDR2: MNHNS and SASEGT. The ends were cut back, 6 bases at V and 0 bases at J, with 5 bases in the middle. The CDR3 runs 12 residues. Written as DNA, the CDR3 is TGTGCCAGCAGGGGGTTGAACACTGAAGCTTTCTTT. It encodes CASRGLNTEAFF.

The chain couples TRBV2 to TRBJ2-7; 8 bases are shared with TRBD2. V was clipped by 4 bases and J by 3 bases; unmatched bases: 8. The CDR3 extends over 15 amino acids. In germline, CDR1 is SNHLY, CDR2 FYNNEI. CDR3 protein: CASSAERGRGYEQYF. DNA of the CDR3: TGTGCCAGCAGTGCTGAGCGGGGGAGGGGCTACGAGCAGTACTTC.

This clone was found a few times. The chain combines TRBV28 with TRBJ2-1; 9 nucleotides agree with TRBD2. This CDR3 is built from 16 residues. Germline lookup yields CDR1 MDHEN and CDR2 SYDVKM. Germline trimming cut 7 bases from V and 4 bases from J; bases unmatched to any gene: 11. CDR3 protein: CASTPRGLAGYNEQFF. The CDR3 DNA reads as TGTGCCAGCACCCCCCGGGGGCTAGCGGGATACAATGAGCAGTTCTTC.

This clone showed up just a few times. The chain has TRBV6-2 or TRBV6-3 and TRBJ2-7, with D possibly matching TRBD2 (7 bases). The CDR3 loop spans 14 amino acids. V dropped 4 bases and J dropped 5 bases, with 15 bases sitting between them. Germline CDR1 MNHEY, CDR2 SVGEGT. CDR3 sequence (DNA): TGTGCCAGCAGTTTAGGGGGGGCTAGCGACGAGCAGTACTTC. It yields the protein CASSLGGASDEQYF.

As for this clone: Other DNA sequences from this sample encode an identical CDR3 as well. The V gene is TRBV6-1, the J gene TRBJ1-2; the D gene is possibly TRBD1 (5 bases). The CDR3 contains 12 residues. Germline loops: CDR1 MNHNS, CDR2 SASEGT. The V end was cut by 9 bases, the J end by 1 base, with 9 bases between. Written as DNA, the CDR3 is TGTGCCAGTAGACAGATTAACTATGGCTACACCTTC. It codes for CASRQINYGYTF.

In this sample, this clone turned up a few times. The rearrangement joins TRBV27 to TRBJ1-1; 10 positions agree with TRBD1. Germline assignment: CDR1 MNHEY and CDR2 SMNVEV (reference sequence). This CDR3 region has 15 residues. The trim removed 2 bases at V and 2 bases at J, leaving 2 bases unmatched. DNA for the CDR3: TGTGCCAGCAGTTTAAGGACAGGGGGTAACACTGAAGCTTTCTTT. Translating it yields CASSLRTGGNTEAFF.

The gene calls are TRBV7-9 and TRBJ2-1; 8 bases are a match to TRBD2. J lost 5 bases, V lost 6 bases, and 12 bases had no gene match. The CDR3 contains 16 residues. Looked up from germline, CDR1 is SEHNR and CDR2 is FQNEAQ (reference sequence). CDR3 sequence reads: CASSGSSGSLNNEQFF. The CDR3 DNA sequence: TGTGCCAGCAGTGGGAGCAGCGGGAGTTTGAACAATGAGCAGTTCTTC. Combining the CDR3 with reference TRBV7-9 and TRBJ2-1 gives the whole variable domain DTGVSQNPRHKITKRGQNVTFRCDPISEHNRLYWYRQTLGQGPEFLTYFQNEAQLEKSRLLSDRFSAERPKGSFSTLEIQRTEQGDSAMYLCASSGSSGSLNNEQFFGPGTRLTVL.

The chain employs TRBV20-1 and TRBJ2-3; TRBD1 might be the D (5 bases). Trimming stripped 3 bases from V and 4 bases from J, with 11 bases between. Germline loops: CDR1 DFQATT, CDR2 SNEGSKA (reference sequence). The CDR3 runs to 13 residues. Here the CDR3 DNA reads TGCAGTGCTAGTGTTATAGGGGCAGATACGCAGTATTTT. Amino acid sequence: CSASVIGADTQYF.

This clone has a single count. Other DNA sequences within the sample encode an identical CDR3. This chain joins TRBV6-2 or TRBV6-3 and TRBJ2-7; 7 bases map to TRBD2. CDR1 is MNHEY and CDR2 is SVGEGT in the germline V gene. This CDR3 contains 20 residues. Losses at the gene ends were 7 bases for V and 0 bases for J; bases not matched to a gene: 24. CDR3 region: CASKDPGGARQKGYSYEQYF. CDR3 bases: TGTGCCAGCAAGGACCCGGGGGGTGCTCGTCAGAAAGGGTACTCCTACGAGCAGTACTTC.

This clone appeared a few times. The rearrangement joins TRBV5-1 to TRBJ1-4; 9 bases match TRBD1. With 5 bases clipped from V and 1 base from J, the junction kept 6 bases outside the gene matches. Germline-derived CDR1 and CDR2 are SGHRS and YFSETQ. The CDR3 sequence is 16 residues long. In DNA, the CDR3 is TGCGCCAGCAGACCGACAGGGGGGGAAACTAATGAAAAACTGTTTTTT. Translating it yields CASRPTGGETNEKLFF.

The J gene is TRBJ1-2, the V gene TRBV2; 8 nucleotides align to TRBD1. The CDR3 covers 16 residues. Germline trimming cut 3 bases from V and 5 bases from J; bases unmatched to any gene: 11. The V gene's germline CDR1 is SNHLY and CDR2 FYNNEI. The CDR3 DNA reads as TGTGCCAGCAGTGACCTCGAGACAGGGGTGTTATATGGCTACACCTTC. Translating gives CASSDLETGVLYGYTF.

The chain employs TRBV27 and TRBJ2-3; 9 positions match TRBD2. CDR3 size: 17 residues. Germline lookup yields CDR1 MNHEY and CDR2 SMNVEV (reference sequence). J was trimmed by 1 base and V by 1 base; bases with no gene match: 6. The CDR3 DNA follows: TGTGCCAGCAGTTTATTGGTAGCGGGAGCCGGCACAGATACGCAGTATTTT. It yields the protein CASSLLVAGAGTDTQYF.

This clone has only a few counts. The chain has TRBV11-3 and TRBJ2-1; no clear D gene. The V gene lost 3 bases and the J gene lost 0 bases, with 6 bases spanning the gap. The CDR3 runs 14 residues. The germline V gene has CDR1 SGHNT and CDR2 YENEEA. CDR3 in amino acids: CASSFSPSYNEQFF. CDR3 nucleotide sequence: TGTGCCAGCAGCTTCTCCCCCTCCTACAATGAGCAGTTCTTC.

The V gene is TRBV11-1, the J gene TRBJ2-1, with TRBD2 identical over 11 bases. CDR1 is SGHAT and CDR2 is FQDESV in the germline V gene (reference sequence). The CDR3 covers 15 residues. V trimming: 5 bases; J trimming: 5 bases; junction bases outside the gene matches: 5. The CDR3 sequence is CASSDLAGGNNEQFF. As DNA, the CDR3 is TGTGCCAGCAGCGACCTAGCGGGGGGAAACAATGAGCAGTTCTTC.

This CDR3 reads CACNRGSPYEQYF. The CDR3 nucleotides read TGTGCCTGCAACCGCGGCAGCCCCTACGAGCAGTACTTC. The chain links TRBV6-1 to TRBJ2-7, with D uncertain. The germline gives CDR1 MNHNS, CDR2 SASEGT. Trimming cost V 11 bases and J 2 bases, with 16 bases left between them. The CDR3 covers 13 residues.

The J gene is TRBJ2-1, the V gene TRBV7-2; D is unresolved. CDR1 and CDR2 (germline): SGHTA, FQGNSA. CDR3 length: 14 amino acids. V lost 3 bases and J lost 5, with 11 bases in between. CDR3 amino acids: CASSFYGGDNEQFF. The CDR3 DNA follows: TGTGCCAGCAGCTTCTACGGTGGTGACAATGAGCAGTTCTTC.

The chain employs TRBV12-3 or TRBV12-4 and TRBJ1-1; a possible D gene is TRBD1 (6 bases). This CDR3 comprises 17 residues. Trimming took off 1 base at V and 2 bases at J, with 17 bases between the two ends. The CDR3 here is CASSLEVGGHRNTEAFF. The CDR3 DNA is TGTGCCAGCAGTTTAGAGGTGGGGGGACACCGTAACACTGAAGCTTTCTTT.

J is TRBJ2-4 and V is TRBV7-2; TRBD2 aligns across 10 bases. This CDR3 comprises 16 residues. After removal of 1 base from V and 7 bases from J, the junction contained 7 bases not matched to a gene. Germline CDR1 and CDR2: SGHTA and FQGNSA. The CDR3 is CASSLGVTSGNNIQYF. The CDR3 DNA is TGTGCCAGCAGCTTAGGTGTAACTAGCGGGAATAACATTCAGTACTTC.

The genes are TRBV7-4 and TRBJ1-5; 7 bases match TRBD1. The V gene's germline CDR1 is SGHVT and CDR2 SQSDAQ. The CDR3 is made up of 15 amino acids. V shed 1 base and J 9 bases; nucleotides not matched to a gene: 9. The CDR3 DNA reads as TGTGCCAGCAGCTTAGAACAGGGGATTAGTCTGCCCCAGCATTTT. Amino acid sequence: CASSLEQGISLPQHF.

This chain uses TRBV11-2 with TRBJ2-3; D might be TRBD2 (5 bases). The CDR3 loop spans 15 amino acids. Germline CDR1 and CDR2: SGHAT and FQNNGV. V shed 3 bases and J shed 2 bases, with 12 bases lying between them. CDR3 sequence reads: CASSFERPNTDTQYF. The CDR3 DNA is TGTGCCAGCAGCTTTGAGCGGCCGAACACAGATACGCAGTATTTT.

This clone was counted between two and nine times. V is TRBV12-3 or TRBV12-4 and J is TRBJ2-1; TRBD2 matches at 13 bases. CDR3 length: 16 amino acids. Trimming removed 6 bases from V and 7 bases from J; junction bases left unmatched: 9. The CDR3 nucleotides are TGTGCCAGCAGGCCGACCGGGACTAGCGGGGAGAATGAGCAGTTCTTC. Amino acid sequence: CASRPTGTSGENEQFF.

V and J are TRBV20-1 and TRBJ2-2; TRBD2 matches at 9 bases. Germline V gene lookup returns CDR1 DFQATT and CDR2 SNEGSKA (reference sequence). The CDR3 is 17 amino acids. J was trimmed by 2 bases and V by 4 bases; bases with no gene match: 11. CDR3 sequence: CSAIVGLAGINTGELFF. CDR3 bases: TGCAGTGCTATAGTTGGCCTAGCGGGAATTAACACCGGGGAGCTGTTTTTT.

This clone was counted between two and nine times. The genes are TRBV6-1 and TRBJ1-2; D possibly corresponds to TRBD1 (5 bases). This CDR3 has 14 residues. V lost 5 bases and J lost 7, with 17 bases in between. Looked up from germline, CDR1 is MNHNS and CDR2 is SASEGT. CDR3 protein: CASSSPRGSSGYTF. The CDR3 DNA sequence: TGTGCCAGCAGTAGTCCGCGGGGGTCCAGTGGCTACACCTTC.

The table lists this clone with a few counts. The J gene is TRBJ1-4, the V gene TRBV2, with 10 nucleotides matching TRBD1. J gave up 0 bases and V 7 bases, and 2 bases lay outside the gene matches. This CDR3 comprises 15 residues. Germline values: CDR1 SNHLY, CDR2 FYNNEI. The CDR3 bases are TGTGCCAGCAAGGGACAGGGGACAACTAATGAAAAACTGTTTTTT. It specifies CASKGQGTTNEKLFF. The complete variable domain, with remaining parts taken from reference TRBV2 and TRBJ1-4, reads EPEVTQTPSHQVTQMGQEVILRCVPISNHLYFYWYRQILGQKVEFLVSFYNNEISEKSEIFDDQFSVERPDGSNFTLKIRSTKLEDSAMYFCASKGQGTTNEKLFFGSGTQLSVL.

This clone was counted a few times. Since a much larger clone is just one base distant, this may be a read error. V usage is TRBV28 and J usage is TRBJ1-2, with 7 bases that match TRBD1. CDR3 length equals 12 residues. Trimming at V came to 7 bases and at J to 4 bases, leaving 3 bases not matched to a gene. Germline V CDR1 and CDR2: MDHEN, SYDVKM. The CDR3 DNA reads as TGTGCCAGCATTTCAGGGGGCTATGGCTACACCTTC. It translates to CASISGGYGYTF.

CDR3 DNA sequence: TGTGCCAGTAGGAAGGGTCGGCCCAACAGCTCCTACGAGCAGTACTTC. Protein sequence: CASRKGRPNSSYEQYF. The chain joins TRBV19 to TRBJ2-7; D not certain. The V end was cut by 6 bases, the J end by 0 bases, with 18 bases between. The CDR3 totals 16 residues. Germline CDR1 and CDR2: LNHDA and SQIVND (reference sequence).

A few counts support this clone. The V and J genes are TRBV7-8 and TRBJ1-5, with D possibly being TRBD1 (6 bases). Germline CDR1 and CDR2: SGHVS and FQNEAQ. The CDR3 runs 12 residues. V lost 5 bases to trimming and J lost 9 bases, with 11 bases between them. The CDR3 reads CASSRHRVPQHF. The CDR3 DNA reads TGTGCCAGCAGCAGACACAGGGTGCCCCAGCATTTT.

The chain couples TRBV28 to TRBJ2-7; possible D gene TRBD2, 6 bases. The CDR3 is 12 residues long. Germline CDR1 reads MDHEN; CDR2 reads SYDVKM. The V end lost 7 bases, the J end lost 6 bases, and 13 bases lay between the germline ends. CDR3 sequence: CASTGGMSEQYV. Written as DNA, the CDR3 is TGTGCCAGCACCGGGGGTATGAGCGAGCAGTACGTC.